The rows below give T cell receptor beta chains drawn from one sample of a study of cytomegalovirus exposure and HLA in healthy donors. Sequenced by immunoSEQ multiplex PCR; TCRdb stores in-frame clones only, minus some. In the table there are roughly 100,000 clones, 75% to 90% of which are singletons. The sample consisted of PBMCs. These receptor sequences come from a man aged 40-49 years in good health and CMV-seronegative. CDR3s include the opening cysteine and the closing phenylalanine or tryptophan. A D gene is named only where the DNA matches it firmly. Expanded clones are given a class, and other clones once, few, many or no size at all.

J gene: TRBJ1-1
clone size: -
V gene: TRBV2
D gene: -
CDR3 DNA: TGTGCCAGCAGTGCCCGCAGTACGAACACTGAAGCTTTCTTT
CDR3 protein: CASSARSTNTEAFF

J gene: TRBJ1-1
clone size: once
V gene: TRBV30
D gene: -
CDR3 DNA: TGTGCCTGGAGTGTGGCGGGGAGGGGAGACACTGAAGCTTTCTTT
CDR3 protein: CAWSVAGRGDTEAFF

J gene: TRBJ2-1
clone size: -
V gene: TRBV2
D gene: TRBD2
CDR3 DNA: TGTGCCAGCTATAGAGGGACTAGCTGGTACAATGAGCAGTTCTTC
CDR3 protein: CASYRGTSWYNEQFF

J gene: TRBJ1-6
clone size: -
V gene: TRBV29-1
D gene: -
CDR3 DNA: TGCAGCGCTGGGCCGGCAGGGGTGTCCTATAATTCACCCCTCCACTTT
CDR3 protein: CSAGPAGVSYNSPLHF

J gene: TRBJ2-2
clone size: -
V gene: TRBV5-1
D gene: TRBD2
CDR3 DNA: TGCGCCAGCAGCAGCGGGGGGTGGACCGGGGAGCTGTTTTTT
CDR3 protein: CASSSGGWTGELFF

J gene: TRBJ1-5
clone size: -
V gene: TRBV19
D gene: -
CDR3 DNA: TGTGCCAGTAGTATAGGGCAAACTAGCAATCAGCCCCAGCATTTT
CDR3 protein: CASSIGQTSNQPQHF

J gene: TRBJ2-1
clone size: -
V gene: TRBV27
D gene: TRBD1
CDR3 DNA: TGTGCCAGCAGTTTCAGGGGGCCCCAAGAGCAGTTCTTC
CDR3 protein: CASSFRGPQEQFF

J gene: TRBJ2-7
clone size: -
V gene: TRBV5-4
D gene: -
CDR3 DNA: TGTGCCAGCAGCTTGGGCGGCAGGGTGGTGAGGTATTACGAGCAGTACTTC
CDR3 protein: CASSLGGRVVRYYEQYF

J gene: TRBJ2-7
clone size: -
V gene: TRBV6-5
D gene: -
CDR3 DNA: TGTGCCAGCAGGAGAGCGGGTTTTAGCTCCTACGAGCAGTACTTC
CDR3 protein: CASRRAGFSSYEQYF

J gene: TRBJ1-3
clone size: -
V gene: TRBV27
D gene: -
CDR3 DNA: TGTGCCAGCATCTCGGGGGGGCGGCAAGAAAACACCATATATTTT
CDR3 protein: CASISGGRQENTIYF

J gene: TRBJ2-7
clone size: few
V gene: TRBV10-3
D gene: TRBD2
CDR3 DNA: TGTGCCATCAGTCCGGGACTAGACCTCCCGCAGGGGTACGAGCAGTACTTC
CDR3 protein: CAISPGLDLPQGYEQYF

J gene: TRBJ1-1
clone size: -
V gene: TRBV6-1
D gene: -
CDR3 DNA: TGTGCCAGCAGTAACAGGGTTGGAACTGAAGCTTTCTTT
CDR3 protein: CASSNRVGTEAFF

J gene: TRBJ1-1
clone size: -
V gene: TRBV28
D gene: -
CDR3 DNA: TGTGCCAGCAGCCGATCGGGGGGAGCTTTCTTT
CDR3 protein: CASSRSGGAFF

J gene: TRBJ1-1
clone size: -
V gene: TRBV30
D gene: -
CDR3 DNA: TGTGCCTGGAAGGGAGGGAACACTGAAGCTTTCTTT
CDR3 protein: CAWKGGNTEAFF

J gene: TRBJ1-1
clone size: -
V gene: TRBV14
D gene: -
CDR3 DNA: TGTGCCAGCAGCCAGCAAGGGAGGACTGAAGCTTTCTTT
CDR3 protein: CASSQQGRTEAFF

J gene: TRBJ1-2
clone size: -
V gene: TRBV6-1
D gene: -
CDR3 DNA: TGTGCCAGCAGTGAAGCGCTTCAGGGGATTGTCGGTGGCTACACCTTC
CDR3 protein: CASSEALQGIVGGYTF

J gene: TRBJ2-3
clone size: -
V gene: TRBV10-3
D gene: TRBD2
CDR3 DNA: TGTGCCATCAGTGTGGGGCTAGCGGAAACAGATACGCAGTATTTT
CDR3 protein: CAISVGLAETDTQYF

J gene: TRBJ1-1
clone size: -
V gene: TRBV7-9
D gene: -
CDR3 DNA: TGTGCCAGCAGCTTAGAGCCAGGCCTGAGGGACACTGAAGCTTTCTTT
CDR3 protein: CASSLEPGLRDTEAFF

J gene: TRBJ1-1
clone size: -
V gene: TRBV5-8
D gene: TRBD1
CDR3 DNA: TGTGCCAGCAGCTTCAAACCCGGGACAGAGAAATACACTGAAGCTTTCTTT
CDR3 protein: CASSFKPGTEKYTEAFF

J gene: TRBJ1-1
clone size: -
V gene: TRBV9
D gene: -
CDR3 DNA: TGTGCCAGCAGCGCCTTACCCGGGAAAACTGAAGCTTTCTTT
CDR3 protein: CASSALPGKTEAFF

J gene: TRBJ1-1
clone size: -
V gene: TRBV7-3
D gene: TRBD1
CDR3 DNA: TGTGCCAGCAGCTCGACAGGGGTCGACACTGAAGCTTTCTTT
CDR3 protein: CASSSTGVDTEAFF

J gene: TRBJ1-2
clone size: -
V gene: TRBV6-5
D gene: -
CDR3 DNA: TGTGCCAGCAGTGGAGGGATTGGCTACACCTTC
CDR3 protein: CASSGGIGYTF

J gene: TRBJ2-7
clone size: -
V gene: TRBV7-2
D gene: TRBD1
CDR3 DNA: TGTGCCAGCAGCTTCTCGAAGGGGGCTGGCGAGCAGTACTTC
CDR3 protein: CASSFSKGAGEQYF

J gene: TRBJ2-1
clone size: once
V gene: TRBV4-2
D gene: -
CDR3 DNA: TGTGCCAGCAGCCCAGGGGATGAGCAGTTCTTC
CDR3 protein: CASSPGDEQFF

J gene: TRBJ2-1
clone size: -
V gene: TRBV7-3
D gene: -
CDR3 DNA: TGTGCCAGCAGCTTAAAGGAGGGGGCTTACAATGAGCAGTTCTTC
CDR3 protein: CASSLKEGAYNEQFF

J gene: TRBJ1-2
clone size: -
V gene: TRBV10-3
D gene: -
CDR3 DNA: TGTGCCATCAATACCAGGGTCGGCTACACCTTC
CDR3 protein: CAINTRVGYTF

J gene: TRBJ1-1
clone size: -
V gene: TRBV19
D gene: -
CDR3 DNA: TGTGCCAGTAGTAGGGGGCGAAGCAACACTGAAGCTTTCTTT
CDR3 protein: CASSRGRSNTEAFF

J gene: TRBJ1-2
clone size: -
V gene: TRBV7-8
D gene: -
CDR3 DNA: TGTGCCAGCAGCCCATCCAGGGTTGTGAGAGGCTACACCTTC
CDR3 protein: CASSPSRVVRGYTF

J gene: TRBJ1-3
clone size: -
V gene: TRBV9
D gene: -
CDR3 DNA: TGTGCCAGCAGTTCAGGGGCGCGGGGAAACACCATATATTTT
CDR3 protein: CASSSGARGNTIYF

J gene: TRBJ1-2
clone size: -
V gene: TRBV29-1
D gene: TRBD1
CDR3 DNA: TGCAGCGTTGAAGAGACAGGGAGTGGCTACACCTTC
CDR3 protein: CSVEETGSGYTF

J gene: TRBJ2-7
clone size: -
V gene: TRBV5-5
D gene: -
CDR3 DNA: TGTGCCAGCGACTCCGGGGGACAGTACGCCTACGAGCAGTACTTC
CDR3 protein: CASDSGGQYAYEQYF

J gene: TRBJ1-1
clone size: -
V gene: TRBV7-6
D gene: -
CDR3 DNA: TGTGCCAGCAGCAACGCACCCCAAAACAGGGACATGAACACTGAAGCTTTCTTT
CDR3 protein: CASSNAPQNRDMNTEAFF

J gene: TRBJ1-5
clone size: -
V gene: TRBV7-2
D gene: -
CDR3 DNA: TGTGCCAGCAGCTTAGGTCAGGGGCACAGTCAGCCCCAGCATTTT
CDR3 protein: CASSLGQGHSQPQHF

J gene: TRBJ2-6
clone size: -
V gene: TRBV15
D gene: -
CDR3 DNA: TGTGCCACCAGCAGGTACCGGGACACTCAATCAGTCGGCTCTGGGGCCAACGTCCTGACTTTC
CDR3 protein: CATSRYRDTQSVGSGANVLTF

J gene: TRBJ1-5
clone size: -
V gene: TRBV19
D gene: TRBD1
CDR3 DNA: TGTGCCAGTAGTCTCGGGTGGACAGGGGGGCGCAATCAGCCCCAGCATTTT
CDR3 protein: CASSLGWTGGRNQPQHF

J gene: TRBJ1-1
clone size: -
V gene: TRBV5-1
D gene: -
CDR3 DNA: TGCGCCAGCAGCTTGGCCCCACAGGGTGTACCTGTGAACACTGAAGCTTTCTTT
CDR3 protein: CASSLAPQGVPVNTEAFF

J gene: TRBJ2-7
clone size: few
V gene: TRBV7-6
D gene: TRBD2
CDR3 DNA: TGTGCCAGCAGCTTCTTACCACTAGCGGGAATTGGCCCCGAGCAGTACTTC
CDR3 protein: CASSFLPLAGIGPEQYF

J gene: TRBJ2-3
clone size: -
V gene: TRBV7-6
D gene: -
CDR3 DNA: TGTGCCAGCAGCTTAGGGCCGGGTGATACGCAGTATTTT
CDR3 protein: CASSLGPGDTQYF

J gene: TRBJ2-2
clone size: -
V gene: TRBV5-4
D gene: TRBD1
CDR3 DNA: TGTGCCAGCAGCCCGAACAGTTACGGGACAGGGACCACCGGGGAGCTGTTTTTT
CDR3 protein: CASSPNSYGTGTTGELFF

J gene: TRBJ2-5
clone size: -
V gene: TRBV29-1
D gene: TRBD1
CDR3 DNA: TGCAGCGCCTCCACGGGACAGGGAGGAGAGACCCAGTACTTC
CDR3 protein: CSASTGQGGETQYF